These 21 T cell receptor beta chains share one sample of origin, sequenced in a study of blood T cell repertoires in COVID-19 (dated by TCRdb to the early 2020s). The library was made by the immunoSEQ multiplex PCR assay. TCRdb holds this immuneACCESS table with in-frame rearrangements only. Some clones are missing; in checked studies, unresolved V genes explain under half, and the rest has no known cause. Present in this sample are 200,000 to 250,000 clones, 83% of which were seen just once. The ten largest clones represent around 5.9% of the sample. Sequenced sample: peripheral blood. Source of these receptors: a human donor in a cohort sampled during active COVID-19.

The CDR3 spells CATRGQENTEAFF. Here the CDR3 DNA reads TGTGCCACGAGGGGACAGGAGAACACTGAAGCTTTCTTT. The V call is TRBV24-1, the J call TRBJ1-1, with 8 bases aligning to TRBD1. V was clipped by 10 bases and J by 1 base; unmatched bases: 4. CDR1 is KGHDR, CDR2 SFDVKD, per germline. This CDR3 is built from 13 residues.

The gene calls are TRBV5-1 and TRBJ1-1; 9 bases map to TRBD1. The junction had 6 bases not matched to a gene; V was cut back by 5 bases and J by 4 bases. This CDR3 comprises 14 residues. The germline CDR1 and CDR2 sequences are SGHRS and YFSETQ. The CDR3 nucleotides are TGCGCCAGCAGGGTGGGACAGGGTGGCACTGAAGCTTTCTTT. Translated: CASRVGQGGTEAFF.

V is TRBV19 and J is TRBJ2-7, with D perhaps matching TRBD2 (6 bases). CDR1 LNHDA and CDR2 SQIVND come from the germline V gene (reference sequence). V was trimmed by 5 bases and J by 3 bases, leaving 23 bases between them. This CDR3 region has 17 residues. CDR3 nucleotides: TGTGCCAGTAGTCCTCGACGGGAAACCCTAGCGATCTACGAGCAGTACTTC. This sequence encodes CASSPRRETLAIYEQYF.

The sample holds a few counts of this clone. The chain has TRBV15 and TRBJ2-2; 7 bases fit TRBD1. The CDR3 spans 16 residues. The germline CDR1 and CDR2 sequences are LNHNV and YYDKDF (reference sequence). The trim removed 6 bases at V and 5 bases at J, leaving 12 bases unmatched. CDR3 DNA: TGTGCCACCAGGAGTCGGATTAGGGGGCGGACCGGGGAGCTGTTTTTT. Encoded protein: CATRSRIRGRTGELFF.

The V gene is TRBV5-5, the J gene TRBJ2-7; 7 bases align to TRBD2. V trimming: 3 bases; J trimming: 1 base; junction bases outside the gene matches: 10. CDR1 is SGHKS, CDR2 YYEKEE, per germline (reference sequence). The CDR3 has 16 amino acids. The CDR3 sequence: CASSSGRDYYSYEQYF. As DNA, the CDR3 is TGTGCCAGCAGCTCGGGCAGGGACTACTATTCCTACGAGCAGTACTTC. Full variable domain (remainder filled in from reference TRBV5-5 and TRBJ2-7): DAGVTQSPTHLIKTRGQQVTLRCSPISGHKSVSWYQQVLGQGPQFIFQYYEKEERGRGNFPDRFSARQFPNYSSELNVNALLLGDSALYLCASSSGRDYYSYEQYFGPGTRLTVT.

This chain connects TRBV10-1 to TRBJ2-2, with D possibly TRBD1 on 5 matching bases. CDR1 and CDR2 from the germline V gene are WNHNN and SYGVQD (reference sequence). The CDR3 is 13 amino acids. The V and J ends lost 9 bases and 2 bases respectively, with 10 bases between them. DNA of the CDR3: TGCGCCAGTATGGGGCCCAACACCGGGGAGCTGTTTTTT. It codes for CASMGPNTGELFF.

The J gene is TRBJ1-1, the V gene TRBV12-3 or TRBV12-4; unclear D gene. The V gene lost 7 bases and the J gene lost 2 bases, with 8 bases spanning the gap. This CDR3 contains 12 residues. The CDR3: CASTLINTEAFF. CDR3 DNA: TGTGCCAGCACCTTAATTAACACTGAAGCTTTCTTT.

The rearrangement uses TRBV10-3 and TRBJ2-1, with 7 bases aligning to TRBD1. This CDR3 spans 13 amino acids. Germline assignment: CDR1 ENHRY and CDR2 SYGVKD. V was clipped by 11 bases and J by 7 bases; unmatched bases: 11. In nucleotides, the CDR3 is TGTGCCGTCCGACAGGGCAGGGGAAATGAGCAGTTCTTC. This codes for CAVRQGRGNEQFF.

The chain combines TRBV19 with TRBJ2-7; 7 bases line up with TRBD1. The CDR3 contains 12 residues. Germline assignment: CDR1 LNHDA and CDR2 SQIVND (reference sequence). J lost 1 base, V lost 8 bases, and 2 bases had no gene match. This chain's CDR3 is CASGDRSYEQYF. The CDR3 region has the DNA TGTGCCAGTGGGGACAGATCCTACGAGCAGTACTTC.

This chain connects TRBV7-2 to TRBJ2-2, with TRBD2 as a possible D gene (5 bases). The CDR3 runs to 14 residues. In germline, CDR1 is SGHTA, CDR2 FQGNSA. Trimming cost V 5 bases and J 4 bases, with 11 bases left between them. Here the CDR3 reads CASSLNRGTGELFF. DNA for the CDR3: TGTGCCAGCAGCCTGAACCGGGGCACCGGGGAGCTGTTTTTT.

V is TRBV10-3 and J is TRBJ2-3, with a tentative D call TRBD2 (5 bases). The CDR3 sequence is 12 residues long. CDR1 and CDR2 from the germline V gene are ENHRY and SYGVKD. The germline V and J ends were trimmed by 6 bases and 2 bases, with 6 bases remaining between them. The CDR3 region is CAISGDTDTQYF. The CDR3 region has the DNA TGTGCCATCAGCGGGGACACAGATACGCAGTATTTT.

This clone was seen more than once but under ten times. The J gene is TRBJ2-5, the V gene TRBV29-1; D perhaps matches TRBD1 (5 bases). Between the trimmed V and J ends, which lost 8 bases and 5 bases, there was a span of 12 bases. CDR1 and CDR2 from the germline V gene are SQVTM and ANQGSEA. This CDR3 has 11 residues. The CDR3 loop reads CSFREWETQYF. The CDR3 DNA is TGCAGCTTCAGGGAATGGGAGACCCAGTACTTC.

The chain is built from TRBV13 and TRBJ1-1; D remains unclear. This CDR3 has 13 amino acids. V was trimmed by 4 bases and J by 11 bases, leaving 17 bases between them. Germline V CDR1 and CDR2: PRHDT, FYEKMQ (reference sequence). The CDR3: CASSSQTGEYAFF. For the CDR3, the DNA is TGTGCCAGCAGCTCCCAGACGGGAGAGTACGCTTTCTTT.

The chain couples TRBV11-2 to TRBJ2-1; D may be TRBD2 (5 bases). The V gene's germline CDR1 is SGHAT and CDR2 FQNNGV. CDR3 length equals 13 residues. V dropped 8 bases and J dropped 9 bases, with 17 bases sitting between them. The CDR3 DNA reads as TGTGCCAGCGAAGAGGGCCCATCGGGTGAGCAGTTCTTC. This translates into CASEEGPSGEQFF.

The V gene is TRBV19, the J gene TRBJ2-7; 8 bases are shared with TRBD1. The J segment lost 5 bases and the V segment lost 5 bases, leaving 8 bases of the junction unmatched. Germline V CDR1 and CDR2: LNHDA, SQIVND (reference sequence). The CDR3 covers 14 residues. The CDR3 nucleotides are TGTGCCAGTAGTGTAGGACAGGGAGGTAACGAGCAGTACTTC. Its protein is CASSVGQGGNEQYF. Using reference TRBV19 and TRBJ2-7 for the parts outside the CDR3, the full variable domain is DGGITQSPKYLFRKEGQNVTLSCEQNLNHDAMYWYRQDPGQGLRLIYYSQIVNDFQKGDIAEGYSVSREKKESFPLTVTSAQKNPTAFYLCASSVGQGGNEQYFGPGTRLTVT.

The gene calls are TRBV14 and TRBJ1-1; D is ambiguous. The CDR3 loop spans 14 amino acids. The germline CDR1 and CDR2 sequences are SGHDN and FVKESK. Trimming stripped 0 bases from V and 1 base from J, with 6 bases between. CDR3 nucleotide sequence: TGTGCCAGCAGCCAAGAACGGAGGAACACTGAAGCTTTCTTT. Translated: CASSQERRNTEAFF. Based on the CDR3 plus reference TRBV14 and TRBJ1-1, the full variable domain is EAGVTQFPSHSVIEKGQTVTLRCDPISGHDNLYWYRRVMGKEIKFLLHFVKESKQDESGMPNNRFLAERTGGTYSTLKVQPAELEDSGVYFCASSQERRNTEAFFGQGTRLTVV.

The chain is built from TRBV10-3 and TRBJ1-1; D possibly corresponds to TRBD1 (6 bases). Trimming stripped 4 bases from V and 5 bases from J, with 11 bases between. The germline gives CDR1 ENHRY, CDR2 SYGVKD. The CDR3 is 13 amino acids. The CDR3 nucleotides read TGTGCCATCAGTGTAACAGGGATGACTGAAGCTTTCTTT. Protein: CAISVTGMTEAFF.

The V and J genes are TRBV11-1 and TRBJ1-1, with TRBD1 identical over 7 bases. The CDR3 length is 14 residues. Unmatched junction bases numbered 4, after V lost 5 bases and J lost 1 base. Germline V gene sequence: CDR1 SGHAT, CDR2 FQDESV (reference sequence). The CDR3 here is CASSLRTGNTEAFF. As DNA, the CDR3 is TGTGCCAGCAGCCTTAGGACAGGGAACACTGAAGCTTTCTTT.

This clone was detected a few times. The chain links TRBV29-1 to TRBJ1-1, with a tentative D call TRBD1 (5 bases). This CDR3 is 12 amino acids long. Germline loops: CDR1 SQVTM, CDR2 ANQGSEA. Trimming stripped 2 bases from V and 8 bases from J, with 12 bases between. The CDR3 sequence is CSVESGGTEAFF. The CDR3, as DNA: TGCAGCGTTGAATCGGGGGGGACCGAAGCTTTCTTT.

J is TRBJ2-3 and V is TRBV9; TRBD2 aligns across 9 bases. Germline V gene data show CDR1 as SGDLS and CDR2 as YYNGEE. V trimming: 2 bases; J trimming: 3 bases; junction bases outside the gene matches: 19. The CDR3 length is 20 residues. CDR3 sequence (DNA): TGTGCCAGCAGCGTGAGAGGGGATAGCGGGAGAGTTCGATCAACAGATACGCAGTATTTT. This gives the protein CASSVRGDSGRVRSTDTQYF.

A word on this clone: This sample also contains other DNA sequences that code for the same CDR3. This chain links TRBV6-5 with TRBJ2-7; the match to TRBD1 covers 8 bases. The CDR3 runs 13 residues. V shed 4 bases and J 5 bases; nucleotides not matched to a gene: 4. Germline V gives CDR1 MNHEY, CDR2 SVGAGI. In DNA, the CDR3 is TGTGCCAGCAGTTTTTCGGACAGGGACGAGCAGTACTTC. It codes for CASSFSDRDEQYF.